The 20 T cell receptor beta chains listed next were all sequenced from one sample in a study of Graves' ophthalmopathy and Graves' hyperthyroidism. For repertoire sequencing, the TCR beta CDR3 regions were amplified from RNA transcripts. First-round RT-PCR with HTBI primers preceded a second-round multiplex PCR. MiXCR, applied by TCRdb to the multiplex PCR reads, yields one record per CDR3 protein. This table has about 390,000 distinct CDR3 sequences, 15% appearing once. Sample: peripheral blood. These receptors were collected from a woman between 18 and 29 years old with stable Graves' hyperthyroidism.

In this sample, this clonotype turned up many times. This chain connects TRBV7-2 to TRBJ1-1; tentatively, D is TRBD1 (5 bases). CDR3 length: 14 amino acids. From germline, CDR1 is SGHTA and CDR2 FQGNSA. Trimming removed 5 bases from V and 5 bases from J, with 15 bases in between. In nucleotides, the CDR3 is TGTGCCAGCAGCGACCCAGGGCTCGGGACTGAAGCTTTCTTT. It encodes CASSDPGLGTEAFF.

The table lists this clonotype with many counts. At one boundary the junction diverges from the germline segment, which might be a read error. V usage is TRBV2 and J usage is TRBJ2-2; 11 bases agree with TRBD1. CDR1 and CDR2 from the germline V gene are SNHLY and FYNNEI. The CDR3 spans 16 residues. CDR3 protein: CASSEGQGGNTGELLF. The DNA for the CDR3 is TGTGCCAGCAGCGAGGGACAGGGGGGGAACACCGGGGAGCTGCTTTTT.

This clonotype was counted ten times or more. The chain recombines TRBV7-3 with TRBJ1-1; D perhaps matches TRBD1 (5 bases). Trimming removed 5 bases at V and 8 bases at J, with 15 bases between. The CDR3 consists of 13 residues. The germline gives CDR1 SGHTA, CDR2 FQGTGA. The CDR3 protein is CASSPQGFTEAFF. CDR3 nucleotide sequence: TGTGCCAGCAGCCCCCAGGGTTTTACCGAAGCTTTCTTT.

This rearrangement joins TRBV19 to TRBJ2-7, with a possible D match to TRBD1 (6 bases). V lost 3 bases, J lost 0 bases, and 12 bases lay in between. In germline, CDR1 is LNHDA, CDR2 SQIVND (reference sequence). The length of the CDR3 is 15 residues. CDR3 region: CASSIRVTGSYEQYF. The CDR3 DNA reads TGTGCCAGTAGTATCCGCGTGACAGGCTCCTACGAGCAGTACTTC.

The chain has TRBV19 and TRBJ1-5; 8 positions agree with TRBD1. The CDR3 length is 15 residues. CDR1 is LNHDA and CDR2 is SQIVND in the germline V gene (reference sequence). V lost 9 bases to trimming and J lost 6 bases; unmatched junction nucleotides: 13. The CDR3 is CASADGQGLSQPQHF. CDR3 nucleotide sequence: TGTGCCAGCGCGGATGGACAGGGTTTGTCTCAGCCCCAGCATTTT.

The rearrangement links TRBV4-1 to TRBJ1-1, with TRBD1 matching over 10 bases. The CDR3 extends over 17 amino acids. In germline, CDR1 is MGHRA, CDR2 YSYEKL. V trimming: 7 bases; J trimming: 5 bases; junction bases outside the gene matches: 16. The CDR3 DNA reads as TGCGCCAGCAATCGGGAAGACAGGGGGCGGGAGGTTACTGAAGCTTTCTTT. This encodes CASNREDRGREVTEAFF.

This clonotype appeared many times. The chain links TRBV28 to TRBJ2-6; D not certain. Trimming stripped 4 bases from V and 2 bases from J, with 6 bases between. CDR3 size: 14 residues. The germline gives CDR1 MDHEN, CDR2 SYDVKM. CDR3 bases: TGTGCCAGCAGTTCCCGTCCTGGGGCCAACGTCCTGACTTTC. It specifies CASSSRPGANVLTF.

This clonotype was observed at least ten times. The chain couples TRBV5-5 to TRBJ1-1; tentative D call: TRBD1 (5 bases). Trimming cost V 4 bases and J 6 bases, with 16 bases left between them. The germline V gene encodes CDR1 SGHKS and CDR2 YYEKEE (reference sequence). This CDR3 region has 14 residues. CDR3 in DNA: TGTGCCAGCAGCATCACCGGGACGGCTTCTGAAGCTTTCTTT. Translating it yields CASSITGTASEAFF.

V is TRBV12-3 or TRBV12-4 and J is TRBJ1-2; no clear D. The CDR3 length is 13 residues. V lost 6 bases and J lost 3, with 11 bases in between. The CDR3 nucleotides read TGTGCCAGCAGCTACTTCGATGACTATGGCTACACCTTC. It translates to CASSYFDDYGYTF.

Only a few counts were recorded for this clonotype. The chain uses TRBV6-2 or TRBV6-3 and TRBJ2-2, with no clear D. Germline CDR1 and CDR2: MNHEY and SVGEGT. The CDR3 totals 13 residues. The germline V and J ends were trimmed by 4 bases and 5 bases, with 8 bases remaining between them. CDR3 sequence reads: CASSSKSTGELFF. Written as DNA, the CDR3 is TGTGCCAGCAGTTCAAAATCGACCGGGGAGCTGTTTTTT.

This chain uses TRBV10-1 with TRBJ2-7; 7 nucleotides align to TRBD1. V lost 3 bases and J lost 5; bases outside the gene matches: 7. The CDR3 sequence is 14 residues long. From germline, CDR1 is WNHNN and CDR2 SYGVQD (reference sequence). The CDR3 reads CASSEGGAKDEQYF. The DNA of the CDR3 is TGCGCCAGCAGTGAAGGGGGCGCGAAGGACGAGCAGTACTTC.

This clonotype was picked up many times. The chain joins TRBV2 to TRBJ2-5; either TRBD1 or TRBD2 may supply D (5 bases each). Germline V CDR1 and CDR2: SNHLY, FYNNEI. Deletions cut 8 bases from V and 0 bases from J, with 13 bases between. CDR3 length equals 14 residues. CDR3 loop: CASLRGRYQETQYF. In DNA form, the CDR3 reads TGTGCCAGCCTTAGGGGACGGTACCAAGAGACCCAGTACTTC. Drawing the rest from reference TRBV2 and TRBJ2-5, the complete variable domain is EPEVTQTPSHQVTQMGQEVILRCVPISNHLYFYWYRQILGQKVEFLVSFYNNEISEKSEIFDDQFSVERPDGSNFTLKIRSTKLEDSAMYFCASLRGRYQETQYFGPGTRLLVL.

This chain joins TRBV10-2 and TRBJ1-1; D ambiguous. The length of the CDR3 is 12 residues. Germline V gene data show CDR1 as WSHSY and CDR2 as SAAADI. V was clipped by 3 bases and J by 6 bases, with 8 bases between them. CDR3 in DNA: TGCGCCAGCAGTGAAGGTTGGGCTGAAGCTTTCTTT. As protein: CASSEGWAEAFF.

At least ten counts were recorded for this clonotype. V gene TRBV11-2 combines with J gene TRBJ2-7, with 7 positions matching TRBD2. Per the germline V gene, CDR1 is SGHAT and CDR2 is FQNNGV. The V and J ends lost 5 bases and 4 bases, in that order; junction bases with no gene match: 17. This CDR3 has 17 amino acids. The CDR3 region is CASSTPARWGGGYEQYF. The CDR3 DNA sequence: TGTGCCAGCAGCACCCCCGCTAGGTGGGGGGGAGGATACGAGCAGTACTTC.

The chain recombines TRBV12-3 or TRBV12-4 with TRBJ1-6; D remains unclear. Trimming took off 8 bases at V and 14 bases at J, with 22 bases between the two ends. The CDR3 totals 14 residues. This CDR3 is CASSWASPDFSLHF. DNA for the CDR3: TGTGCCAGCTCCTGGGCCTCACCGGACTTCTCCCTCCACTTT.

This clonotype appeared many times. The V gene is TRBV14, the J gene TRBJ2-7; no clear D. CDR3 length: 17 amino acids. Trimming left V 2 bases short and J 2 bases short, with 19 bases between. Germline CDR1 is SGHDN and CDR2 is FVKESK. The DNA for the CDR3 is TGTGCCAGCAGCCAAAGGTTATTAGGGCCGACAACCTACGAGCAGTACTTC. Protein sequence: CASSQRLLGPTTYEQYF.

This clonotype showed up many times. This chain joins TRBV12-3 or TRBV12-4 and TRBJ1-5; D not resolved. Trimming took off 6 bases at V and 3 bases at J, with 12 bases between the two ends. The CDR3 is made up of 14 amino acids. The chain's CDR3 is CASRQGSPNQPQHF. The CDR3 nucleotides are TGTGCCAGCAGGCAAGGGAGTCCCAATCAGCCCCAGCATTTT.

This clonotype was detected many times. The rearrangement links TRBV6-1 to TRBJ1-6; TRBD1 matches at 8 bases. Germline values: CDR1 MNHNS, CDR2 SASEGT. CDR3 length: 15 amino acids. After removal of 5 bases from V and 6 bases from J, the junction contained 6 bases not matched to a gene. The CDR3 region is CASSPTGQANSPLHF. CDR3 bases: TGTGCCAGCAGTCCTACGGGACAGGCTAATTCACCCCTCCACTTT.

CDR3 region: CASSSIAAGASGGIGELFF. The CDR3 DNA sequence: TGTGCCAGTAGTAGCATCGCTGCGGGAGCTAGCGGGGGAATCGGGGAGCTGTTTTTT. J is TRBJ2-2 and V is TRBV19; TRBD2 matches 10 bases. From germline, CDR1 is LNHDA and CDR2 SQIVND (reference sequence). CDR3 size: 19 residues. Trimming cost V 4 bases and J 7 bases; bases outside gene matches: 18.

The rearrangement uses TRBV7-8 and TRBJ2-7, with TRBD2 matching over 8 bases. The CDR3 is 14 residues long. Germline assignment: CDR1 SGHVS and CDR2 FQNEAQ. Germline trimming cut 0 bases from V and 6 bases from J; bases unmatched to any gene: 4. The CDR3 nucleotides are TGTGCCAGCAGCTTAGCGGTAGGGACTAGCGAGCAGTACTTC. Protein: CASSLAVGTSEQYF.